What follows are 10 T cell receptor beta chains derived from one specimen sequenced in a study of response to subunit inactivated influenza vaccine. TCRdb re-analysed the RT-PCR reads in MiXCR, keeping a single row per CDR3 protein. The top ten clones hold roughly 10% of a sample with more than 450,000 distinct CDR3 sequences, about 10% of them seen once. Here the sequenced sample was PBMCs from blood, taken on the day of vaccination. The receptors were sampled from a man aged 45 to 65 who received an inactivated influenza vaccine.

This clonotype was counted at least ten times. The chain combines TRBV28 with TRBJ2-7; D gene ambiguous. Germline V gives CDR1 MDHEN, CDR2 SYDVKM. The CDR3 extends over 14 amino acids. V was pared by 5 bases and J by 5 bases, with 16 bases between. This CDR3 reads CASSPELELNEQYF. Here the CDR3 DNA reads TGTGCCAGCAGTCCTGAGCTTGAACTAAACGAGCAGTACTTC.

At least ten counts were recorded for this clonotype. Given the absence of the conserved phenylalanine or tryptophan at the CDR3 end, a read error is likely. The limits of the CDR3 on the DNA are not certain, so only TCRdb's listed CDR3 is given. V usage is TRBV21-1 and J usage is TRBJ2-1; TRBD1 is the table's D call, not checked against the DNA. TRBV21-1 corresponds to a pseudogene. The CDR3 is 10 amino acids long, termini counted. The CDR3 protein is CASSKVTGRI.

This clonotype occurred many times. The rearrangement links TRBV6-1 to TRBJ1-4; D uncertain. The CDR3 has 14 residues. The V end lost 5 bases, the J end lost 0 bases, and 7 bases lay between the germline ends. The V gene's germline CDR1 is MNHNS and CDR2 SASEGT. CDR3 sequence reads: CASSPLATNEKLFF. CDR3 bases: TGTGCCAGCAGTCCTCTTGCAACTAATGAAAAACTGTTTTTT.

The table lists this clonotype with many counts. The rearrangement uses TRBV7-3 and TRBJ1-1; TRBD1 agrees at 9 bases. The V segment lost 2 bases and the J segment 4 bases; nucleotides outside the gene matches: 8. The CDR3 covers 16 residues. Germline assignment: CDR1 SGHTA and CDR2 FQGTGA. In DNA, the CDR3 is TGTGCCAGCAGCTTATCGGGGACAGGGCGGACCACTGAAGCTTTCTTT. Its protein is CASSLSGTGRTTEAFF.

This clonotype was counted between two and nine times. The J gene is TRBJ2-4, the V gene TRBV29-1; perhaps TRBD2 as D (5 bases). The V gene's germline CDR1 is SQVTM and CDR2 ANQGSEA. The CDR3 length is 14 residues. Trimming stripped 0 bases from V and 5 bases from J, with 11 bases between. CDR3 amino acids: CSVEDTGNENIQYF. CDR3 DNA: TGCAGCGTTGAAGATACGGGAAATGAAAACATTCAGTACTTC.

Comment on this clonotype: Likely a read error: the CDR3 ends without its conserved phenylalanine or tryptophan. The CDR3 DNA reads TGTGCCACGGTCGGGGGGACAATGAACACTGAAGCTTTCCTT. Its translation is CATVGGTMNTEAFL. V usage is TRBV10-3 and J usage is TRBJ1-1; D perhaps matches TRBD1 (6 bases). Between the trimmed V and J ends, which lost 10 bases and 0 bases, there was a span of 15 bases. The CDR3 runs 14 residues. Germline V gene lookup returns CDR1 ENHRY and CDR2 SYGVKD.

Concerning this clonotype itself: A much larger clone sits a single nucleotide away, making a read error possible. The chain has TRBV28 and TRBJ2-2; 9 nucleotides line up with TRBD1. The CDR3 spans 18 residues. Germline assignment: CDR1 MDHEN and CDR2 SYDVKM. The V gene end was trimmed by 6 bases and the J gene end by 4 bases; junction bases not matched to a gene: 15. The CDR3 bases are TGTGCCAGCAGCCTTAACCTCGGGACAGGGCAGGTCACCGGGGAGCTGTTTTTT. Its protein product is CASSLNLGTGQVTGELFF.

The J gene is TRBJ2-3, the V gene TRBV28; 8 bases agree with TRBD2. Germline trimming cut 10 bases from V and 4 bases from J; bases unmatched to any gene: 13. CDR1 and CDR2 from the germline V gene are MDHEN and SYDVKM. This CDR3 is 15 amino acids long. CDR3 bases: TGTGCCACCCATGGAGCGGGAGTTTCATCAGATACGCAGTATTTT. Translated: CATHGAGVSSDTQYF.

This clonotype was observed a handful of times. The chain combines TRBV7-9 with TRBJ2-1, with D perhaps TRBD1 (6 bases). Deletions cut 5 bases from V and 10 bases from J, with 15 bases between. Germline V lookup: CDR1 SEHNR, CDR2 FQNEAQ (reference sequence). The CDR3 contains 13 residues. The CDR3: CASSPRQADEQFF. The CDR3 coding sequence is TGTGCCAGCAGCCCACGACAGGCTGACGAGCAGTTCTTC.

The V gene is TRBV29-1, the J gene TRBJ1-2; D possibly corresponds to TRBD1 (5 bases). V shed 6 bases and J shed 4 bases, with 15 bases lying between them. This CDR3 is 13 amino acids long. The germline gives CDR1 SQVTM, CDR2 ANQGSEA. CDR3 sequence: CSVPVGDGYGYTF. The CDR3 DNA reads TGCAGCGTCCCCGTGGGGGACGGCTATGGCTACACCTTC.